This T cell receptor beta chain is drawn from a study of monozygotic twins with inflammatory bowel disease (dated by TCRdb to the late 2010s). In the study overall: The full study comprised 28 monozygotic twin pairs: nine German pairs (four IBD-concordant, five IBD-discordant) and 19 IBD-discordant Danish pairs. Disease-associated traits were sought mainly through comparisons between IBD patients and their genetically identical healthy co-twins within discordant pairs. Each individual had, on average, about 151 000 unique TCRalpha sequences and 181 000 unique TCRbeta sequences available for analysis.

About this clonotype itself: Its specific antigen is unknown.

The germline V gene encodes CDR1 SGHTA and CDR2 FQGNSA. Including cysteine and phenylalanine, the CDR3 has 15 amino acids. No nucleotide data were recorded. Broader findings and caveats from the paper: Fewer clonotypes were shared with other individuals by IBD patients than by healthy twins, most markedly in patients showing signs of disease activity. Differing immunosuppressive treatments among patients may have added background noise and inter-individual variability to the repertoires. The results gave no support for a single strong signal or clonotype linked to IBD. Different T cell subtypes could not be distinguished in the analysis. TCRbeta repertoire diversity, by inverse Simpson index, was decreased in IBD patients compared with their healthy co-twins. Repertoire similarity did not differ between concordant and discordant twins, possibly due to limited statistical power.

The library was obtained by 5' RACE. For each TCR library, 3,500 to 4,500 ng of total RNA was used. cDNA was synthesized with SMARTScribe reverse transcriptase in eight separate reactions per sample. During cDNA synthesis, template switching introduced unique molecular identifiers that contained a 6-nucleotide sample barcode. TCRalpha and TCRbeta cDNA was amplified in two nested PCRs of 16 and 9 cycles, and bead purification was carried out after each PCR. Before amplification, the cDNA was both treated with uracil DNA-glycosylase and purified with the QIAquick PCR purification kit. In the second PCR, Illumina TruSeq-compatible adapters and sample-specific barcodes were added. TapeStation and Qubit were used to check library quality and concentration, and 4.5 to 5 ng of each library was pooled. Sequencing of the pooled libraries was done on an Illumina HiSeq2500 single-index Rapid Run using custom sequencing primers and 2 x 100 bp reads. The original methods were these. PCR and sequencing errors were corrected by UMI-based consensus assembly using MiGEC version 1.2.6. MiXCR version 2.1.1 handled V(D)J alignment, clonotype assembly and CDR3 extraction. To normalise gene usage, clonotype sharing and MAIT/NKT TCR abundance, the analysis used the top 1000, 10 000 and 20 000 clonotypes per sample. Diversity was computed as the inverse Simpson index with the vegan R package after downsampling to 27 000 UMIs. Paired Mann-Whitney U tests on discordant twin pairs were used, with Benjamini-Hochberg multiple-testing correction. TCRdb reprocessed the sequencing reads and holds a single record per CDR3 protein sequence, with no DNA. TCRdb's processing, not the authors', yielded these V and J calls. This sample's clone table shows 400,000 or so distinct CDR3 sequences. The biggest ten clones account for 2.4% of the sample.

From each donor, a roughly 2.6 ml peripheral blood sample was collected into PAXgene tubes and stored at -80 degrees C. Without any T cell sorting, total RNA was extracted from whole blood using the PAXgene blood miRNA kit on an automated QIAcube. Deep TCRalpha and TCRbeta repertoire profiling with unique molecular barcoding was performed on peripheral blood of monozygotic twin pairs concordant or discordant for inflammatory bowel disease. For every twin pair, smoking habits were documented, and each individual was categorised as a current, former or never smoker. The V gene is TRBV7-2 and the J gene is TRBJ1-5. The receptor's source is a human donor with ulcerative colitis or Crohn's disease, or a healthy co-twin of an affected twin (not recorded which). Sequencing was performed on blood. The CDR3 protein sequence reads: CASSRIKGSDQPQHF.